Presented here are 26 T cell receptor beta chains from one specimen sequenced in a study of memory CD4+ T cells and cytomegalovirus serostatus. Clones were read by immunoSEQ multiplex PCR, and TCRdb kept only the in-frame ones, dropping some. The data contain 54,000 or so clones, roughly 81% of them singletons. The sort gate was single viable CD3+CD4+CD8-CD45RO+ cells for memory CD4+ T cells. What was sequenced was memory CD4+ T cells from blood. All receptors derive from an adult in good health and CMV-seronegative.

The V call is TRBV5-1, the J call TRBJ2-5, with D possibly matching TRBD2 (5 bases). The CDR3 has 14 amino acids. Germline assignment: CDR1 SGHRS and CDR2 YFSETQ. The V gene lost 0 bases and the J gene lost 5 bases, with 11 bases spanning the gap. This chain's CDR3 is CASSLELRGETQYF. The CDR3 nucleotides read TGCGCCAGCAGCTTGGAGTTGAGAGGGGAGACCCAGTACTTC.

The rearrangement uses TRBV11-1 and TRBJ1-1; a weak D match, TRBD1 (5 bases). Deletions cut 6 bases from V and 4 bases from J, with 21 bases between. The CDR3 loop spans 16 amino acids. Germline V gives CDR1 SGHAT, CDR2 FQDESV (reference sequence). This chain's CDR3 is CASSTIGARGSTEAFF. Here the CDR3 DNA reads TGTGCCAGCAGTACCATAGGGGCGCGGGGGAGCACTGAAGCTTTCTTT.

This clone showed up just a few times. The CDR3 is CSVEDPGRDEQFF. The CDR3 coding sequence is TGCAGCGTTGAAGATCCAGGGAGGGATGAGCAGTTCTTC. V is TRBV29-1 and J is TRBJ2-1, with 7 nucleotides matching TRBD2. Germline CDR1 and CDR2: SQVTM and ANQGSEA. Trimming removed 0 bases from V and 8 bases from J; junction bases left unmatched: 4. This CDR3 comprises 13 residues.

The chain links TRBV18 to TRBJ1-2; the match to TRBD1 covers 9 bases. The germline V gene has CDR1 KGHSH and CDR2 LQKENI. The V and J ends lost 5 bases and 5 bases, in that order; junction bases with no gene match: 6. The CDR3 extends over 14 amino acids. CDR3 sequence reads: CASSDGTGYYGYTF. The CDR3 DNA follows: TGTGCCAGCTCAGACGGGACAGGGTATTATGGCTACACCTTC.

The chain joins TRBV30 to TRBJ2-6, with 8 bases matching TRBD2. Unmatched junction bases numbered 1, after V lost 5 bases and J lost 4 bases. Per germline, CDR1 GTSNPN and CDR2 SVGIG (reference sequence). The CDR3 runs to 13 residues. CDR3 sequence (DNA): TGTGCCTGGCGGGAGGGAGGGGCCAACGTCCTGACTTTC. Translated, it gives CAWREGGANVLTF. The full variable domain, completed using reference TRBV30 and TRBJ2-6, is SQTIHQWPATLVQPVGSPLSLECTVEGTSNPNLYWYRQAAGRGLQLLFYSVGIGQISSEVPQNLSASRPQDRQFILSSKKLLLSDSGFYLCAWREGGANVLTFGAGSRLTVL.

This clone occurred once. Other DNA sequences in the sample encode the same CDR3. V usage is TRBV5-5 and J usage is TRBJ1-2; possibly TRBD1 for D (6 bases). The CDR3 spans 14 residues. Trimming stripped 4 bases from V and 0 bases from J, with 10 bases between. In germline, CDR1 is SGHKS, CDR2 YYEKEE (reference sequence). Here the CDR3 DNA reads TGTGCCAGCAGCCCGGACAGAGCTAACTATGGCTACACCTTC. Translation: CASSPDRANYGYTF.

This clone was observed a single time. This chain connects TRBV19 to TRBJ1-1, with D perhaps matching TRBD1 (5 bases). CDR3 length: 14 amino acids. Germline assignment: CDR1 LNHDA and CDR2 SQIVND (reference sequence). Trimming removed 2 bases at V and 0 bases at J, with 7 bases between. CDR3 coding DNA: TGTGCCAGTAGTATAACGGGGGTGAACACTGAAGCTTTCTTT. As protein: CASSITGVNTEAFF.

This chain uses TRBV4-1 with TRBJ1-2; D is possibly TRBD1 (6 bases). Per germline, CDR1 MGHRA and CDR2 YSYEKL. V gave up 5 bases and J gave up 5 bases, with 18 bases separating them. This CDR3 comprises 15 residues. The CDR3 DNA reads as TGCGCCAGCAGCACCCAAACAGGGTCGGGATATGGCTACACCTTC. It is translated as CASSTQTGSGYGYTF.

The chain employs TRBV5-1 and TRBJ2-3, with 7 positions matching TRBD2. CDR3 size: 16 residues. Per germline, CDR1 SGHRS and CDR2 YFSETQ. The ends lost 2 bases at V and 0 bases at J; junction bases unmatched: 6. The CDR3 nucleotides are TGCGCCAGCAGCTTCATCTCTAGCGGAAGCACAGATACGCAGTATTTT. It translates to CASSFISSGSTDTQYF.

This sequence joins TRBV7-3 and TRBJ2-5, with D maybe TRBD1 (6 bases). The CDR3 is made up of 13 amino acids. Germline V gene sequence: CDR1 SGHTA, CDR2 FQGTGA. V lost 2 bases and J lost 5, with 9 bases in between. As DNA, the CDR3 is TGTGCCAGCAGCTTACGCAGGGGTGAGACCCAGTACTTC. It specifies CASSLRRGETQYF.

The V call is TRBV30, the J call TRBJ1-6; D might be TRBD1 (5 bases). Germline CDR1 reads GTSNPN; CDR2 reads SVGIG (reference sequence). This CDR3 spans 13 amino acids. V was clipped by 8 bases and J by 5 bases, with 13 bases between them. This CDR3 reads CAAGTDNNSPLHF. CDR3 coding DNA: TGTGCCGCCGGGACGGATAATAATTCACCCCTCCACTTT.

This clone occurred a few times. This rearrangement joins TRBV30 to TRBJ1-5, with 7 bases that match TRBD1. J gave up 6 bases and V 4 bases, and 9 bases lay outside the gene matches. The CDR3 is 14 residues long. Germline V CDR1 and CDR2: GTSNPN, SVGIG (reference sequence). CDR3 sequence reads: CAWNYRGGSQPQHF. Here the CDR3 DNA reads TGTGCCTGGAACTACAGGGGAGGGAGTCAGCCCCAGCATTTT.

V and J are TRBV6-6 and TRBJ1-2; D call uncertain. Trimming shortened V by 0 bases and J by 8 bases, and 13 bases separated the two germline ends. From germline, CDR1 is MNHNY and CDR2 SVGAGI (reference sequence). The CDR3 consists of 14 residues. DNA of the CDR3: TGTGCCAGCAGTTACTCGAATCAGGCAGCAGGCTACACCTTC. Translating it yields CASSYSNQAAGYTF.

The chain employs TRBV2 and TRBJ2-3; tentative D call: TRBD2 (6 bases). The ends were cut back, 8 bases at V and 4 bases at J, with 13 bases in the middle. The germline V gene encodes CDR1 SNHLY and CDR2 FYNNEI. The CDR3 is made up of 13 amino acids. CDR3: CASRDGGSDTQYF. The DNA of the CDR3 is TGTGCCAGCCGGGACGGAGGGTCAGATACGCAGTATTTT.

J is TRBJ2-7 and V is TRBV11-3; 12 bases line up with TRBD2. The ends lost 0 bases at V and 5 bases at J; junction bases unmatched: 2. This CDR3 has 15 residues. Germline CDR1 SGHNT, CDR2 YENEEA. DNA of the CDR3: TGTGCCAGCAGCTTAGATGGACTAGCGGGAAACGAGCAGTACTTC. This codes for CASSLDGLAGNEQYF.

The chain uses TRBV18 and TRBJ1-1, with 9 bases lining up with TRBD1. The ends lost 2 bases at V and 1 base at J; junction bases unmatched: 2. The CDR3 length is 15 residues. Germline V lookup: CDR1 KGHSH, CDR2 LQKENI. The CDR3 bases are TGTGCCAGCTCACCAACAGGGGGCTCGAACACTGAAGCTTTCTTT. Encoded protein: CASSPTGGSNTEAFF. Variable domain in full (rest from reference TRBV18 and TRBJ1-1): NAGVMQNPRHLVRRRGQEARLRCSPMKGHSHVYWYRQLPEEGLKFMVYLQKENIIDESGMPKERFSAEFPKEGPSILRIQQVVRGDSAAYFCASSPTGGSNTEAFFGQGTRLTVV.

This clone showed up just a few times. CDR3 loop: CAWSVRQQAFF. The CDR3 DNA reads as TGTGCCTGGAGTGTTCGGCAGCAAGCTTTCTTT. V usage is TRBV30 and J usage is TRBJ1-1; D not resolved. This CDR3 has 11 residues. V dropped 0 bases and J dropped 9 bases, with 8 bases sitting between them. The germline V gene encodes CDR1 GTSNPN and CDR2 SVGIG (reference sequence).

V gene TRBV29-1 combines with J gene TRBJ2-5; 7 bases fit TRBD1. The V segment lost 4 bases and the J segment 3 bases; nucleotides outside the gene matches: 2. The CDR3 is 12 amino acids. Germline CDR1 is SQVTM and CDR2 is ANQGSEA. The chain's CDR3 is CSVAGQEETQYF. CDR3 coding DNA: TGCAGCGTTGCAGGACAGGAAGAGACCCAGTACTTC.

V usage is TRBV30 and J usage is TRBJ2-5; no definite D call. CDR3 size: 11 residues. Germline loops: CDR1 GTSNPN, CDR2 SVGIG (reference sequence). Between the trimmed V and J ends, which lost 4 bases and 6 bases, there was a span of 9 bases. The CDR3 protein is CAWIEVKTQYF. Here the CDR3 DNA reads TGTGCCTGGATTGAGGTGAAGACCCAGTACTTC.

This sequence joins TRBV30 and TRBJ2-6; TRBD1 is a possible D gene (5 bases). The CDR3 runs 13 residues. Germline-derived CDR1 and CDR2 are GTSNPN and SVGIG (reference sequence). Trimming took off 6 bases at V and 0 bases at J, with 6 bases between the two ends. CDR3 sequence: CACDSSGANVLTF. The CDR3 DNA reads as TGTGCCTGTGACAGCTCTGGGGCCAACGTCCTGACTTTC.

The chain carries TRBV27 and TRBJ2-7; 11 bases match TRBD2. The V gene's germline CDR1 is MNHEY and CDR2 SMNVEV (reference sequence). The CDR3 is made up of 17 amino acids. The V gene end was trimmed by 6 bases and the J gene end by 3 bases; junction bases not matched to a gene: 13. The CDR3 coding sequence is TGTGCCAGCAGCCCACGACGAAGTAGCGGGAGGGGCTACGAGCAGTACTTC. Its translation is CASSPRRSSGRGYEQYF.

The rearrangement uses TRBV4-3 and TRBJ2-5; possibly TRBD2 for D (6 bases). The V gene lost 4 bases and the J gene lost 4 bases, with 13 bases spanning the gap. The CDR3 length is 14 residues. Germline V lookup: CDR1 LGHNA, CDR2 YSLEER. This chain's CDR3 is CASSPDRGIETQYF. The CDR3 bases are TGCGCCAGCAGCCCGGACCGGGGGATAGAGACCCAGTACTTC.

This clone was detected only a few times. The chain carries TRBV7-3 and TRBJ1-1, with D uncertain. This CDR3 is built from 14 residues. Germline CDR1 and CDR2: SGHTA and FQGTGA. Trimming shortened V by 1 base and J by 4 bases, and 10 bases separated the two germline ends. The CDR3 spells CASSLNGRSTEAFF. Here the CDR3 DNA reads TGTGCCAGCAGCTTAAATGGACGGAGCACTGAAGCTTTCTTT.

The chain employs TRBV6-5 and TRBJ1-5; D remains unclear. The CDR3 is 15 residues long. V was cut by 0 bases and J by 0 bases, with 6 bases left in between. Germline assignment: CDR1 MNHEY and CDR2 SVGAGI. In nucleotides, the CDR3 is TGTGCCAGCAGTTACTCATCTGATAGCAATCAGCCCCAGCATTTT. Encoded protein: CASSYSSDSNQPQHF.

There are a few counts of this clone. CDR3 coding DNA: TGTGCCAGCAGTCCGACTAGCGGGGCCAACGTCCTGACTTTC. As protein: CASSPTSGANVLTF. This chain uses TRBV2 with TRBJ2-6; 7 nucleotides line up with TRBD2. This CDR3 has 14 amino acids. CDR1 and CDR2 (germline): SNHLY, FYNNEI. The V gene end was trimmed by 5 bases and the J gene end by 4 bases; junction bases not matched to a gene: 2.

J is TRBJ2-7 and V is TRBV25-1; D perhaps matches TRBD2 (6 bases). With 3 bases removed from V and 0 bases from J, the gap between germline ends came to 18 bases. CDR3 length: 17 amino acids. Germline values: CDR1 MGHDK, CDR2 SYGVNS. The CDR3 bases are TGTGCCAGCAGTGATGGATTTGGGGGAGGCAGCTCCTACGAGCAGTACTTC. Protein sequence: CASSDGFGGGSSYEQYF.